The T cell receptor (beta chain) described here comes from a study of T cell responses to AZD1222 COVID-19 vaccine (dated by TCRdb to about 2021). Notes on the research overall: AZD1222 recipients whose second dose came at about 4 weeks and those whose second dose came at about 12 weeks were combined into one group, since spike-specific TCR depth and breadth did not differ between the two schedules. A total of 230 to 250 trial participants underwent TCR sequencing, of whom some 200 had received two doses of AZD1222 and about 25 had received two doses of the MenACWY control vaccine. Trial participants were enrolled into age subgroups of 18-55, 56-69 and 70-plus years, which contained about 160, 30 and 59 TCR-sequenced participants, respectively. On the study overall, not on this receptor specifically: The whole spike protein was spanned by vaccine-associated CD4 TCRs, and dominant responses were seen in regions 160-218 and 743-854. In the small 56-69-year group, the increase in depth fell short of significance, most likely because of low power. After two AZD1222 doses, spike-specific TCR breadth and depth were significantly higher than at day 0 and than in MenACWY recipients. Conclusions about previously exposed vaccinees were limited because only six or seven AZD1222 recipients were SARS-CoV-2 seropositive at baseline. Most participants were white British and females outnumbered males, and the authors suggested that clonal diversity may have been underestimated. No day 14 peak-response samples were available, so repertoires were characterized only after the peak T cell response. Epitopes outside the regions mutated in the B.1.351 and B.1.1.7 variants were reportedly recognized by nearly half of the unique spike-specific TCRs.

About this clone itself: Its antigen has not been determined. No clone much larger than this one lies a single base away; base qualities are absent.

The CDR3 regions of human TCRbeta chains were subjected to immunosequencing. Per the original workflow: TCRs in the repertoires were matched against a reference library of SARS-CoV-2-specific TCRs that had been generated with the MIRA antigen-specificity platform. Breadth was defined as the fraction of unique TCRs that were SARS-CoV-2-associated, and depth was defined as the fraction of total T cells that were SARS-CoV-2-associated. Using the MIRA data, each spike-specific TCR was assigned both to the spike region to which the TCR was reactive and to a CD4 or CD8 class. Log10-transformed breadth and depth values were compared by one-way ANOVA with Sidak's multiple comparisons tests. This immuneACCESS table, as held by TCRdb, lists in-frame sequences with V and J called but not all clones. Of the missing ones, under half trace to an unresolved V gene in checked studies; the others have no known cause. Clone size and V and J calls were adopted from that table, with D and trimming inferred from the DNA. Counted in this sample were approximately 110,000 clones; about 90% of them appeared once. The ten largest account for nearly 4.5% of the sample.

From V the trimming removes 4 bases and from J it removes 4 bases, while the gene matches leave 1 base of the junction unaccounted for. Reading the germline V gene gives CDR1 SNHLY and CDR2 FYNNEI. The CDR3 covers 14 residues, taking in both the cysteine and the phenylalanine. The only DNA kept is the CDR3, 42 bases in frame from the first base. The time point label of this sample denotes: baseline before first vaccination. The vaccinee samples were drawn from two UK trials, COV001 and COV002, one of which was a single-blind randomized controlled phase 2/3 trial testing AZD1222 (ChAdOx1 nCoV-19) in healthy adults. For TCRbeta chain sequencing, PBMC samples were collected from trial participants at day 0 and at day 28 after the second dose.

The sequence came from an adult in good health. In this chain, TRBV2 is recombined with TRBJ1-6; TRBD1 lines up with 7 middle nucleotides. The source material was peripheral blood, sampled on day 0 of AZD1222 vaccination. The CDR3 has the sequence CASSGGQYNSPLHF. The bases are TGTGCCAGCAGTGGGGGACAGTATAATTCACCCCTCCACTTT. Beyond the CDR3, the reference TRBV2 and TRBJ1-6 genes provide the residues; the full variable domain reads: EPEVTQTPSHQVTQMGQEVILRCVPISNHLYFYWYRQILGQKVEFLVSFYNNEISEKSEIFDDQFSVERPDGSNFTLKIRSTKLEDSAMYFCASSGGQYNSPLHFGNGTRLTVT.